These 10 T cell receptor beta chains originate from one sample sequenced in a study of cytomegalovirus exposure and HLA in healthy donors. With 60 Vbeta and 13 Jbeta primers, the PCR was carried out. Repertoires were generated with immunoSEQ multiplex PCR, while TCRdb's copy carries only in-frame clones and drops some. The sample has about 160,000 clones, 70% to 85% seen once. What was sequenced was PBMCs. These receptors all come from a woman under 40 in good health and CMV-seronegative.

V and J are TRBV4-1 and TRBJ1-4, with 9 positions matching TRBD1. Germline V lookup: CDR1 MGHRA, CDR2 YSYEKL. V shed 2 bases, J shed 0 bases, and the junction held 10 bases outside the gene matches. The CDR3 has 19 residues. CDR3 sequence: CASSQKVGTGLATNEKLFF. The CDR3 nucleotides are TGCGCCAGCAGCCAAAAAGTCGGGACAGGGCTTGCAACTAATGAAAAACTGTTTTTT.

The rearrangement joins TRBV6-5 to TRBJ2-1; the D gene is possibly TRBD2 (5 bases). Germline lookup yields CDR1 MNHEY and CDR2 SVGAGI. With 3 bases removed from V and 8 bases from J, the gap between germline ends came to 20 bases. The CDR3 runs to 16 residues. CDR3 in amino acids: CASSYLRTGAIYEQFF. CDR3 bases: TGTGCCAGCAGTTATCTTAGGACTGGAGCGATCTATGAGCAGTTCTTC.

The rearrangement joins TRBV30 to TRBJ1-6, with D possibly TRBD1 on 6 matching bases. V lost 5 bases and J lost 0, with 11 bases in between. CDR3 length equals 15 residues. Germline V CDR1 and CDR2: GTSNPN, SVGIG (reference sequence). The CDR3 sequence is CAWGRGLSYNSPLHF. CDR3 in DNA: TGTGCCTGGGGCAGGGGCCTCTCCTATAATTCACCCCTCCACTTT. Looking up the rest from reference TRBV30 and TRBJ1-6 gives the full variable domain: SQTIHQWPATLVQPVGSPLSLECTVEGTSNPNLYWYRQAAGRGLQLLFYSVGIGQISSEVPQNLSASRPQDRQFILSSKKLLLSDSGFYLCAWGRGLSYNSPLHFGNGTRLTVT.

The V call is TRBV9, the J call TRBJ2-7; D possibly corresponds to TRBD1 (6 bases). The ends were cut back, 0 bases at V and 5 bases at J, with 12 bases in the middle. The CDR3 length is 14 residues. The germline gives CDR1 SGDLS, CDR2 YYNGEE. This CDR3 reads CASSVVGRGDEQYF. CDR3 DNA: TGTGCCAGCAGCGTAGTTGGCAGGGGCGACGAGCAGTACTTC. The full variable domain, its missing parts supplied by reference TRBV9 and TRBJ2-7, is DSGVTQTPKHLITATGQRVTLRCSPRSGDLSVYWYQQSLDQGLQFLIQYYNGEERAKGNILERFSAQQFPDLHSELNLSSLELGDSALYFCASSVVGRGDEQYFGPGTRLTVT.

The genes are TRBV5-1 and TRBJ2-7, with D maybe TRBD2 (6 bases). This CDR3 has 15 amino acids. The germline CDR1 and CDR2 sequences are SGHRS and YFSETQ. The V gene lost 2 bases and the J gene lost 1 base, with 13 bases spanning the gap. Here the CDR3 reads CASSLTPGESYEQYF. As DNA, the CDR3 is TGCGCCAGCAGCTTAACCCCGGGAGAGTCCTACGAGCAGTACTTC.

J is TRBJ2-1 and V is TRBV4-2; 10 bases match TRBD2. With 1 base clipped from V and 6 bases from J, the junction kept 6 bases outside the gene matches. CDR1 is LGHNA, CDR2 YNFKEQ, per germline. The CDR3 has 16 residues. CDR3 nucleotide sequence: TGTGCCAGCAGCCAAGCTAGCGGGAGCCCACTCAATGAGCAGTTCTTC. This sequence encodes CASSQASGSPLNEQFF.

This sequence joins TRBV6-1 and TRBJ1-4; no reliable D call. The CDR3 runs to 14 residues. V lost 5 bases, J lost 0 bases, and 7 bases lay in between. The germline gives CDR1 MNHNS, CDR2 SASEGT. CDR3 nucleotide sequence: TGTGCCAGCAGTTCAGTTGCAACTAATGAAAAACTGTTTTTT. As protein: CASSSVATNEKLFF.

The chain links TRBV11-3 to TRBJ2-2; D may be TRBD1 (5 bases). This CDR3 contains 14 residues. Trimming removed 5 bases at V and 4 bases at J, with 11 bases between. Per germline, CDR1 SGHNT and CDR2 YENEEA. In DNA, the CDR3 is TGTGCCAGCAGCCTCCGGCAGGGCACCGGGGAGCTGTTTTTT. Translation: CASSLRQGTGELFF.

The chain links TRBV6-5 to TRBJ1-2; TRBD1 might be the D (6 bases). Germline CDR1 MNHEY, CDR2 SVGAGI. CDR3 length: 15 amino acids. Trimming removed 8 bases at V and 2 bases at J, with 18 bases between. The CDR3, as DNA: TGTGCCAGCCGAACCCCAGGGGCGGCGAACTATGGCTACACCTTC. This translates into CASRTPGAANYGYTF.

The rearrangement links TRBV5-1 to TRBJ2-5; a possible D gene is TRBD1 (5 bases). The germline V and J ends were trimmed by 0 bases and 3 bases, with 9 bases remaining between them. Germline CDR1 reads SGHRS; CDR2 reads YFSETQ. CDR3 length: 14 amino acids. CDR3: CASSLESREETQYF. CDR3 DNA: TGCGCCAGCAGCTTGGAGTCCAGGGAAGAGACCCAGTACTTC.